Each of the 13 T cell receptor beta chains below was sequenced from the same sample in a study of blood T cell repertoires in COVID-19. Clones were read by immunoSEQ multiplex PCR, and TCRdb kept only the in-frame ones, dropping some. In the table there are some 61,000 clones, roughly 88% of which are singletons. The sequencing input was peripheral blood. These TCRs come from a man under 40 with acute or convalescent COVID-19.

The chain recombines TRBV6-5 with TRBJ1-1; D might be TRBD1 (5 bases). The V gene lost 6 bases and the J gene lost 0 bases, with 11 bases spanning the gap. The CDR3 runs 14 residues. CDR1 and CDR2 from the germline V gene are MNHEY and SVGAGI. The CDR3 is CASSRDRLNTEAFF. CDR3 nucleotide sequence: TGTGCCAGCAGCCGCGACAGATTGAACACTGAAGCTTTCTTT.

This chain uses TRBV2 with TRBJ1-1; tentative D call: TRBD1 (6 bases). V dropped 5 bases and J dropped 0 bases, with 16 bases sitting between them. The CDR3 covers 16 residues. CDR1 and CDR2 from the germline V gene are SNHLY and FYNNEI. CDR3 sequence (DNA): TGTGCCAGCAGTTTACAGGGAAATAGACTGAACACTGAAGCTTTCTTT. Encoded protein: CASSLQGNRLNTEAFF.

This CDR3 reads CASSIRGTGGTEAFF. In nucleotides, the CDR3 is TGTGCCAGTAGTATTCGTGGGACAGGGGGCACTGAAGCTTTCTTT. This chain uses TRBV19 with TRBJ1-1; 11 bases fit TRBD1. V dropped 3 bases and J dropped 4; count of bases not matched to a gene: 4. Germline lookup yields CDR1 LNHDA and CDR2 SQIVND (reference sequence). The CDR3 covers 15 residues. Filled out from reference TRBV19 and TRBJ1-1, the complete variable domain reads DGGITQSPKYLFRKEGQNVTLSCEQNLNHDAMYWYRQDPGQGLRLIYYSQIVNDFQKGDIAEGYSVSREKKESFPLTVTSAQKNPTAFYLCASSIRGTGGTEAFFGQGTRLTVV.

In its sample, this clone was seen a few times. The chain has TRBV5-1 and TRBJ1-2; 11 nucleotides match TRBD1. With 4 bases clipped from V and 6 bases from J, the junction kept 5 bases outside the gene matches. Germline V gene data show CDR1 as SGHRS and CDR2 as YFSETQ. This CDR3 contains 14 residues. The CDR3 DNA reads as TGCGCCAGCAGCCTGGGACAGGGGGAAAATGGCTACACCTTC. Encoded protein: CASSLGQGENGYTF.

This chain links TRBV27 with TRBJ1-5; a possible D gene is TRBD1 (6 bases). The CDR3 covers 15 residues. The germline V gene has CDR1 MNHEY and CDR2 SMNVEV (reference sequence). V was clipped by 8 bases and J by 1 base, with 15 bases between them. CDR3 sequence: CASGGGTGSNQPQHF. For the CDR3, the DNA is TGTGCCAGCGGGGGGGGAACAGGGAGCAATCAGCCCCAGCATTTT.

The CDR3 DNA follows: TGTGCCAGTGGATGGACTGATAGCAATCAGCCCCAGCATTTT. It encodes CASGWTDSNQPQHF. The chain couples TRBV19 to TRBJ1-5; D uncertain. Per the germline V gene, CDR1 is LNHDA and CDR2 is SQIVND (reference sequence). The CDR3 is 14 amino acids. V dropped 8 bases and J dropped 0 bases, with 11 bases sitting between them.

This clone showed up just a few times. The genes are TRBV7-9 and TRBJ2-3; D perhaps matches TRBD2 (6 bases). V lost 5 bases to trimming and J lost 6 bases, with 21 bases between them. In germline, CDR1 is SEHNR, CDR2 FQNEAQ (reference sequence). The CDR3 is made up of 16 amino acids. Written as DNA, the CDR3 is TGTGCCAGCAGCCCGGGCACGCGACGGGAGCGCGATACGCAGTATTTT. Translating gives CASSPGTRRERDTQYF.

This chain joins TRBV19 and TRBJ2-2; D is possibly TRBD1 (5 bases). In germline, CDR1 is LNHDA, CDR2 SQIVND (reference sequence). There are 14 residues in the CDR3. The V end was cut by 5 bases, the J end by 2 bases, with 9 bases between. The CDR3 coding sequence is TGTGCCAGTAGTCCGAGGACAAACACCGGGGAGCTGTTTTTT. This gives the protein CASSPRTNTGELFF.

The chain links TRBV7-9 to TRBJ2-5; 9 nucleotides agree with TRBD1. Trimming took 4 bases from V and 5 from J; bases not matched to a gene: 14. The CDR3 loop spans 17 amino acids. Per the germline V gene, CDR1 is SEHNR and CDR2 is FQNEAQ (reference sequence). CDR3 protein: CASSSGPGTGRQETQYF. CDR3 bases: TGTGCCAGCAGCTCAGGACCCGGGACAGGGCGCCAGGAGACCCAGTACTTC.

V and J are TRBV5-1 and TRBJ2-3, with D maybe TRBD2 (6 bases). The CDR3 sequence is 14 residues long. The V gene lost 4 bases and the J gene lost 0 bases, with 9 bases spanning the gap. The V gene's germline CDR1 is SGHRS and CDR2 YFSETQ. CDR3 residues: CASSVGTSTDTQYF. For the CDR3, the DNA is TGCGCCAGCAGCGTGGGGACTAGCACAGATACGCAGTATTTT. The entire variable domain, with the rest obtained from reference TRBV5-1 and TRBJ2-3, is as follows: KAGVTQTPRYLIKTRGQQVTLSCSPISGHRSVSWYQQTPGQGLQFLFEYFSETQRNKGNFPGRFSGRQFSNSRSEMNVSTLELGDSALYLCASSVGTSTDTQYFGPGTRLTVL.

V and J are TRBV27 and TRBJ2-3, with D tentatively TRBD1 (5 bases). The CDR3 is made up of 15 amino acids. V dropped 1 base and J dropped 0 bases, with 8 bases sitting between them. Per the germline V gene, CDR1 is MNHEY and CDR2 is SMNVEV (reference sequence). Written as DNA, the CDR3 is TGTGCCAGCAGTTTATTCGCAGGGAGCACAGATACGCAGTATTTT. As protein: CASSLFAGSTDTQYF.

The chain carries TRBV11-2 and TRBJ1-1; no reliable D call. Germline values: CDR1 SGHAT, CDR2 FQNNGV. CDR3 length: 14 amino acids. Between the trimmed V and J ends, which lost 3 bases and 5 bases, there was a span of 13 bases. The CDR3 coding sequence is TGTGCCAGCAGCTTGGTTGAGGGTACGACTGAAGCTTTCTTT. This translates into CASSLVEGTTEAFF.

The chain employs TRBV5-1 and TRBJ1-1, with 10 bases matching TRBD1. Germline assignment: CDR1 SGHRS and CDR2 YFSETQ. Losses at the gene ends were 4 bases for V and 2 bases for J; bases not matched to a gene: 14. This CDR3 is built from 18 residues. CDR3 DNA sequence: TGCGCCAGCAGCACGTCCCGGGACAGGGGATGGCTAAACACTGAAGCTTTCTTT. Its translation is CASSTSRDRGWLNTEAFF.